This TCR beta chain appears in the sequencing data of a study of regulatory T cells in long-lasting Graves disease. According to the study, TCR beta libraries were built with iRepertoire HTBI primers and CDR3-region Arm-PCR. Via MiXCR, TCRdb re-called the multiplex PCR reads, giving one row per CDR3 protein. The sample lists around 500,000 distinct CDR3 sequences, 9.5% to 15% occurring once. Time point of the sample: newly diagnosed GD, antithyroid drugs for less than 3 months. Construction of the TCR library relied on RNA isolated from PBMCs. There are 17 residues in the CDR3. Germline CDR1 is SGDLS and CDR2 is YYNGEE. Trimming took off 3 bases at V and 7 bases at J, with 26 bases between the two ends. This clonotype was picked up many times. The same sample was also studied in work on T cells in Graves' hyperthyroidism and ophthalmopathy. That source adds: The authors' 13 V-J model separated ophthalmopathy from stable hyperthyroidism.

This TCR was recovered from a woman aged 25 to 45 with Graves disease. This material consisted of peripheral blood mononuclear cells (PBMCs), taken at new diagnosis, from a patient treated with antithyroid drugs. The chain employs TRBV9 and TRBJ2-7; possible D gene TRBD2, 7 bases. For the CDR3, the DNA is TGTGCCAGCAGCGGTAGCGTTGGGGGGGCTCCCTTGGGGGAGCAGTACTTC. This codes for CASSGSVGGAPLGEQYF.